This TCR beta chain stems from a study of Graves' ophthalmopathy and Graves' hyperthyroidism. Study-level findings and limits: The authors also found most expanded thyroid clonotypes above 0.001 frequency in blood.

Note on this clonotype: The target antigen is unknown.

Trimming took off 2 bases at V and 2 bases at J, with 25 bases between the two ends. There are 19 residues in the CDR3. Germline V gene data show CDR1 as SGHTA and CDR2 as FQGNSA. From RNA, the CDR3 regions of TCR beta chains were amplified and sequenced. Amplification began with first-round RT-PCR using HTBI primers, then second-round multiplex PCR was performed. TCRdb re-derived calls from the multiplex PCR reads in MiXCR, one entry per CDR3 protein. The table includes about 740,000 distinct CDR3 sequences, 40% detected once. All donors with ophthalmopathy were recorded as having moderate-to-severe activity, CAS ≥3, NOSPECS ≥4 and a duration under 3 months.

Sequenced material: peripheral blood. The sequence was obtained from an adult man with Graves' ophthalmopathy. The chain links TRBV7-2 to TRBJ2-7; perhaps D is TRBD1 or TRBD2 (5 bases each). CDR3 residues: CASSLKPGLGSVRTYEQYF. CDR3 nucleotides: TGTGCCAGCAGCTTAAAACCGGGGCTAGGATCGGTAAGGACCTACGAGCAGTACTTC.